This TCR beta chain was found in a study of cytomegalovirus exposure and HLA in healthy donors (dated by TCRdb to 2016 to 2017). Study-level background: An earlier analysis of under 600 of the donors reported more than 250 Gb of sequence data and some 120 million unique TCR beta sequences from some 180 million T cells. Approximately 310 gigabases of sequencing data and 70 million to 85 million unique TCR sequences were included in an early release covering roughly 600 HLA-typed donors. Among the roughly 430 genotyped donors, 75% to 90% belonged to the genetic ancestry cluster associated with self-reported Caucasian donors. The study was designed to test whether signatures of past pathogen exposure could be identified by cataloging public T cell receptors. Using immunosequencing, the study profiled T cell repertoires from fewer than 700 subjects and related those repertoires to cytomegalovirus serostatus. In addition to the first cohort of approximately 670 subjects, a separate validation cohort of some 120 different subjects was used. The study combined high-throughput TCR immunosequencing, statistical association of individual TCRs with disease status, and machine learning to predict cytomegalovirus infection status. In a later analysis, previously published TCR beta repertoires from hundreds of donors were re-analyzed and high-resolution HLA genotyping was added so that TCR occurrence patterns could be studied. In the later analysis, no new phenotypic data were used to find candidate immune exposures; instead, reliance was placed on TCR beta sequences and their occurrence across donors. To decide whether each TCR beta V gene segment behaved as functional or pseudogenic, an earlier analysis of nearly 600 of the donors relied on high-throughput TCR beta sequencing. Donor age, sex, ethnicity and CMV serostatus were compiled together with the repertoire data. A later genetic analysis took genome-wide SNP genotypes for about three fifths of the roughly 700 donors and used that subset as a discovery cohort. All discovery cohort repertoires had been generated on a single sequencing platform. Class I and class II HLA loci were covered by the typing at four-digit resolution. The number of typed donors differed by locus: about 629-630 for A, B, C, DRB1 and DQB1; roughly 510 for DQA1; approximately 600 for DPA1; and 400 to 480 for DPB1. Five DR-DQ haplotypes were treated as single units for association and clustering because of strong linkage in the cohort. Among roughly 370 genotyped donors of the cohort, an average of 235,054 unique TCR beta nucleotide sequences were sequenced per donor, around 20% of them non-productive. Findings and caveats that apply to the study as a whole: In a later analysis, several top co-occurrence clusters were reported to appear linked to parvovirus B19, influenza, CMV and Epstein-Barr virus. Compared with the 666-donor mean, donors in an Asian-associated ancestry cluster had fewer N-insertions in productive TCRs, according to a later genetic analysis. Across donors, most TCR sequences were observed very rarely, whereas some public TCRs were present in many individuals. The only immune exposure information available for the cohort was CMV serostatus. Three of the identified cytomegalovirus-associated TCR beta chains were confirmed in vitro to be specific for cytomegalovirus antigens. In a later analysis, HLA-associated TCR beta chains showed more clonal expansion and lower generation probabilities than non-associated chains that were equally common. The study gave a list of 150 to 200 TCR beta chains associated with cytomegalovirus. Some IMGT-functional V segments, including TRBV6-2 and TRBV6-3, could not be told apart with the 87-base-pair reads, so those segments were excluded. A further reported finding was that TCR beta sequences accurately predicted the HLA-A and HLA-B alleles for most subjects in the first cohort. The presence/absence analyses assumed that sequencing depth was roughly uniform across donors, and that assumption may not be true. The sequencing pipeline was judged likely to have produced a cluster of highly shared sequence variants as a technical artifact. Assigning TCR associations to individual alleles was difficult when HLA alleles, especially DR and DQ, strongly co-occurred. The earlier analysis of about 600 of the donors excluded fewer than 20 rarely observed V segments, including chromosome 9 orphons, because counts were too low. The authors suggested that the approach could potentially be extended to other disease states and immunological phenotypes. The cohort was sequenced for TCR beta chains only, and without alpha or paired-chain data the features that could be detected were limited. Correlated functional status among segregating V segments might reflect linkage disequilibrium, but an unknown experimental factor could not be ruled out. A later analysis found that most CMV-associated TCR beta chains appeared HLA-restricted, with HLA associations seemingly driven largely by CMV exposure. Because HLA typing was missing for some donors at each locus, association tests included only the typed subset. In both the original and validation cohorts, the classifier was reported to diagnose cytomegalovirus status with high specificity and sensitivity. An earlier analysis of 587 of the donors showed that most TCR beta V segments appeared in productive rearrangements either about 90% or about 30% of the time, which broadly matched IMGT annotations. According to a later analysis, TCR association rates differed among HLA loci, with DRB1 alleles showing the most associated TCRs and HLA-C alleles showing the fewest. V-gene and J-gene trimming of TCR beta chains was associated with a missense DCLRE1C variant in a later genetic analysis, and the association was replicated in an independent cohort. At a false discovery rate of 0.05, a later analysis linked around 15,000 TCR beta sequences to specific HLA alleles.

This clone is a singleton in its sample. The clone's antigen remains unknown. Per-nucleotide qualities are absent, and no much larger clonotype sits a single base away. The cysteine opens and the phenylalanine closes a CDR3 of 13 amino acids. Only the CDR3 portion is preserved as DNA: 39 bases, with reading frame beginning at the first base. According to the germline V gene, CDR1 reads MNHEY and CDR2 reads SVGAGI. Between the V and J ends, shortened by 0 bases and 6 bases respectively, the junction contains 5 bases. The cohort was made up of under 800 healthy bone marrow donors. At the time of sampling, all cohort members were nominally healthy, though unrecorded immune exposures were likely present. The donor tested CMV seropositive and was one of the 289 seropositive cohort members. Each donor provided a peripheral blood sample, and peripheral blood mononuclear cells were used for TCR beta sequencing. Genomic DNA was extracted from the blood cell samples with the Qiagen DNeasy Blood Extraction Kit.

Library prep was done by the immunoSEQ multiplex PCR assay. The multiplex PCR relied on a mix of 60 forward primers for TCR Vbeta segments and 13 reverse primers for TCR Jbeta segments. Amplification of the CDR3 region of rearranged TCR beta genes was performed with a multiplex PCR assay on genomic DNA. Amplified TCR beta libraries were sequenced as 87-base-pair reads on the Illumina HiSeq System. Per the original workflow: In a later analysis, roughly 80 million unique TCR beta chains were counted across the 500 to 850 repertoires, and about 9.9 million of these chains were shared by at least two donors. To remove PCR and sequencing errors, raw reads were error-corrected and collapsed into unique sequences using a nearest-neighbor algorithm that merged closely related sequences. To assign V, D and J gene segments, CDR3 sequences were aligned to IMGT reference sequences. For a sequence to be retained, a match of at least six nucleotides to both a V gene segment and a J gene segment was required. Rearrangements were called productive when the CDR3 lacked stop codons and stayed in frame with V and J; all others were non-productive. CDR3 was defined according to IMGT convention as the region running from the second conserved V-encoded cysteine to the conserved J-encoded phenylalanine. Sequences without an unambiguous match to a single V gene segment were excluded from the earlier analysis of a few hundred of the donors. An earlier analysis of some 610 of the donors called V segments functional above 56.7% productive rearrangements and segregating when the between-donor standard deviation exceeded 5%. A statistical classification framework was built to diagnose cytomegalovirus status from the catalog of TCR beta chain sequences. In a later analysis, TCR nucleotide sequences were compared against IMGT/GENE-DB human TR gene sequences so that V and J genes could be assigned. Using the TCRdist pipeline, a later analysis assigned CDR3 sequences along with most-parsimonious VDJ recombination scenarios. In a later analysis, each TCR beta chain was defined by its CDR3 amino acid sequence together with its V-gene family, and reads lacking a unique V-gene family were excluded. To address suspected cross-contamination and a sequencing artifact, a later analysis removed some 620 highly shared, low-generation-probability nucleotide sequences. In a later analysis, a clonal expansion index for each public chain was calculated from normalized within-repertoire ranks of inferred template counts. In a later analysis, generation probabilities were computed with a VDJ recombination model fitted to out-of-frame rearrangements, and the resulting probabilities were checked against IGoR. In a later analysis, hypergeometric tests were used to score TCR-TCR, TCR-HLA and TCR-CMV co-occurrence, with a repertoire-size bias correction applied to TCR pairs. To estimate false discovery rates, a later analysis permuted the HLA or CMV assignments 20 times. In a later analysis, co-occurring TCRs were grouped using DBSCAN, with TCRdist sequence similarity added in when clustering inside HLA-allele-positive subsets. Repertoires with fewer than 30,000 or more than 120,000 public chains were left out of co-occurrence clustering, as were several repertoires with anomalous nucleotide sharing. TCRdb re-hosts the immuneACCESS table, in-frame sequences only. Its copies lack some clones; in the studies checked, an unresolved V gene accounts for under half of them, and the cause for the rest is not known. From that table come the V and J calls and clone size; the DNA was used to work out D and trimming. Within this sample are 100,000 or so clones, with over 60% of them counted one time only. About 7.5% of the sample belongs to the ten largest clones.

Sequenced: PBMCs. The receptor comes from a man aged 35-49 years in good health and CMV-seropositive. The chain is encoded by TRBV6-5 joined to TRBJ2-2; the D gene is possibly TRBD2, with 5 bases matching. The CDR3 protein sequence reads: CASSYSRAGELFF. The DNA sequence is given as TGTGCCAGCAGTTACTCGAGGGCCGGGGAGCTGTTTTTT.